This T cell receptor beta chain came from a study of blood T cell repertoires in COVID-19. Study-wide context: The United States, Italy and Spain supplied acute and convalescent COVID-19 samples. PBMCs, B-cell-depleted T cells, or T cells provided the cDNA or gDNA that made up the material.

The CDR3 has 16 amino acids. V was pared by 3 bases and J by 1 base, with 3 bases of the junction left unmatched. Germline V CDR1 and CDR2: SGHDN, FVKESK. Per the original data handling: Amplification of reference gene primers provided the estimated nucleated cell counts. Generated by immunoSEQ multiplex PCR, the TCRdb table keeps only in-frame clones and is missing some. V and J calls and clone size come straight from that table; D and trimming were deduced from the DNA. Counted here are approximately 150,000 clones, less than 90% occurring once; the ten biggest clones make up 1.1% to 1.5%. The sequencing input was peripheral blood. The chain links TRBV14 to TRBJ1-6, with TRBD1 matching over 7 bases. The clonotype originates from a man aged 55 to 70 with acute or convalescent COVID-19. The CDR3 DNA reads TGTGCCAGCAGCCAGTCAGGGGGATCCTATAATTCACCCCTCCACTTT. Protein: CASSQSGGSYNSPLHF.